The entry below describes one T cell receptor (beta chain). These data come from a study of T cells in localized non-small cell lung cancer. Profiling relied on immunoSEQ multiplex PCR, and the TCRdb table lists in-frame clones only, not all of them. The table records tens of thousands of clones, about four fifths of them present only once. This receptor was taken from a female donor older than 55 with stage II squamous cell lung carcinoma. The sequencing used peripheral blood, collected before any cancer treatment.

The CDR3 nucleotides read TGCAGCGCTGTGGGACTCTACGAGCAGTACTTC. Residues: CSAVGLYEQYF. V is TRBV29-1 and J is TRBJ2-7; TRBD2 might be the D (6 bases). The CDR3 is 11 amino acids. V was pared by 7 bases and J by 3 bases, with 10 bases between. CDR1 is SQVTM, CDR2 ANQGSEA, per germline.